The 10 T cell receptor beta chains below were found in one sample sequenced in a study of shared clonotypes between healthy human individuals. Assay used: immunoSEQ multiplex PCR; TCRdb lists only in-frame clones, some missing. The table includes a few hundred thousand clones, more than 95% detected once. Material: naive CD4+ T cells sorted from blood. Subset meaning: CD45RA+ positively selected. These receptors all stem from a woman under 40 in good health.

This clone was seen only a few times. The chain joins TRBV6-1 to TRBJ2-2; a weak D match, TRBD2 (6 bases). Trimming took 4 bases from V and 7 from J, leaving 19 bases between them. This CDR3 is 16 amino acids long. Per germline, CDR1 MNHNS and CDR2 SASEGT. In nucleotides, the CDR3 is TGTGCCAGCAGTGGTAGTAGCGGAACCCTTAGCGGGGAGCTGTTTTTT. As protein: CASSGSSGTLSGELFF.

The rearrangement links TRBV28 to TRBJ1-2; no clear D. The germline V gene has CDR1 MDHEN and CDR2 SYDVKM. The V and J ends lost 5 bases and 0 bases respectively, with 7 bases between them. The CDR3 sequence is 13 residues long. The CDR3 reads CASSPASNYGYTF. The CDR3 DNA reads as TGTGCCAGCAGTCCGGCCTCTAACTATGGCTACACCTTC.

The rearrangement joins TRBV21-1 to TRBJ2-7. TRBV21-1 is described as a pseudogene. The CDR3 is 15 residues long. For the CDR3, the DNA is TGTGCCAGCACCACAAGGAGGGGGGAAAATTACGAGCAGTACTTC. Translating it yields CASTTRRGENYEQYF.

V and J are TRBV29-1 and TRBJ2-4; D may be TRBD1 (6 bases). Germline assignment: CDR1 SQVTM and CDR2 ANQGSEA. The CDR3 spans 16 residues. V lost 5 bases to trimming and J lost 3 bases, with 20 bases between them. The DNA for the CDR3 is TGCAGCGTTTTCTTCCTAAATGACAGGAACAAAAACATTCAGTACTTC. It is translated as CSVFFLNDRNKNIQYF.

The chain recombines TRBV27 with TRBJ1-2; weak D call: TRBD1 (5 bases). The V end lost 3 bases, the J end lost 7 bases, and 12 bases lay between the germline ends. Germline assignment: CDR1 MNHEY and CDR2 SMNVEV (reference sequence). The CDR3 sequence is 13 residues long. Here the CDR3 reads CASSFFQGSGYTF. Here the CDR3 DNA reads TGTGCCAGCAGTTTTTTTCAGGGAAGTGGCTACACCTTC.

Here the CDR3 reads CASTQGSGALNEKLFF. The CDR3 DNA is TGCGCCAGCACCCAGGGGAGTGGAGCGTTGAATGAAAAACTGTTTTTT. The chain has TRBV5-1 and TRBJ1-4; a possible D gene is TRBD1 (6 bases). CDR1 is SGHRS, CDR2 YFSETQ, per germline. Trimming stripped 6 bases from V and 5 bases from J, with 20 bases between. The CDR3 length is 16 residues.

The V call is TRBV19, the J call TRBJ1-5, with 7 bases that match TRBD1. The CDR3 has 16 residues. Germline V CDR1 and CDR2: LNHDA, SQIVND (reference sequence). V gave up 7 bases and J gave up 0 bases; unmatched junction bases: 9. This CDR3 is CASKAGGWYSNQPQHF. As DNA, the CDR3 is TGTGCCAGTAAGGCAGGGGGGTGGTATAGCAATCAGCCCCAGCATTTT. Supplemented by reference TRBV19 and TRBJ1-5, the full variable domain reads DGGITQSPKYLFRKEGQNVTLSCEQNLNHDAMYWYRQDPGQGLRLIYYSQIVNDFQKGDIAEGYSVSREKKESFPLTVTSAQKNPTAFYLCASKAGGWYSNQPQHFGDGTRLSIL.

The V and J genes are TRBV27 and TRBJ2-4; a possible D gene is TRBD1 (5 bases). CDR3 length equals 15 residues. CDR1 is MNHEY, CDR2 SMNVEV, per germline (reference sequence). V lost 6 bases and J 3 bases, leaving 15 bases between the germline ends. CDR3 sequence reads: CASSSRIRDKNIQYF. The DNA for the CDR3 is TGTGCCAGCAGCTCCCGTATCAGGGACAAAAACATTCAGTACTTC.

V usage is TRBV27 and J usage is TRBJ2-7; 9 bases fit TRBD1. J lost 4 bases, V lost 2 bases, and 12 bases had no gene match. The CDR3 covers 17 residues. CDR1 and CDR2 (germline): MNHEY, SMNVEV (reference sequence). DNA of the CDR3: TGTGCCAGCAGTTTAAACCGGAAGACAGGGGGGGTGTACGAGCAGTACTTC. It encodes CASSLNRKTGGVYEQYF.

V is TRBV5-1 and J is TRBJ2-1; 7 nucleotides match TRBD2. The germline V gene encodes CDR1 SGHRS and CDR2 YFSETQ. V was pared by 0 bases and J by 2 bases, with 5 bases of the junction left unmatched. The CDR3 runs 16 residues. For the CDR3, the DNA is TGCGCCAGCAGCTTGGTTGCGGGAGTGACCTACAATGAGCAGTTCTTC. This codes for CASSLVAGVTYNEQFF.